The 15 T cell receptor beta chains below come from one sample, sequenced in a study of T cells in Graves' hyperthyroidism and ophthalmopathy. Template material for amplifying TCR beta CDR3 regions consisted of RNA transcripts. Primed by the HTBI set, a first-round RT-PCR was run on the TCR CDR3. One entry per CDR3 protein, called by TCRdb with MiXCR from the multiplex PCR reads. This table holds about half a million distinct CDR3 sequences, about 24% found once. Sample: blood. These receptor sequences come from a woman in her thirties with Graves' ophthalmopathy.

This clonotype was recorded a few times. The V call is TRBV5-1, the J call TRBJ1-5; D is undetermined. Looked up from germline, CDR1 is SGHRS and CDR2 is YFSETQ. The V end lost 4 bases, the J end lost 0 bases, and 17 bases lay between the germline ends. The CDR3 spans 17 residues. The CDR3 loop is CASSPLGPNYSNQPQHF. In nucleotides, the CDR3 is TGCGCCAGCAGCCCGTTGGGCCCCAACTATAGCAATCAGCCCCAGCATTTT.

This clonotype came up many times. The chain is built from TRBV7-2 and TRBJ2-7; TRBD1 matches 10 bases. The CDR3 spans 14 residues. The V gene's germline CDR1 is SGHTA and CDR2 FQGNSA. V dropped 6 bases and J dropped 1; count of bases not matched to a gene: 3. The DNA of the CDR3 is TGTGCCAGCAGGTTGGGACAGGGGTCCTACGAGCAGTACTTC. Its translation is CASRLGQGSYEQYF.

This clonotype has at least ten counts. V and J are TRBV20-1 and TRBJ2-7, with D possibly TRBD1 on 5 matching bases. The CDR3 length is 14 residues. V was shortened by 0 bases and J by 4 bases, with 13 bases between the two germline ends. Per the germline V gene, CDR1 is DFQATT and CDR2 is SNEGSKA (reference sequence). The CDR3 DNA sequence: TGCAGTGCTAGAGACCCAGGGATTACTTACGAGCAGTACTTC. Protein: CSARDPGITYEQYF.

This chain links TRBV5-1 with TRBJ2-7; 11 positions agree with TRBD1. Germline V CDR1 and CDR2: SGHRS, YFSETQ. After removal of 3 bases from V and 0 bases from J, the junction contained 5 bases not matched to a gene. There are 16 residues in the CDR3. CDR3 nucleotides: TGCGCCAGCAGCTCCGCCGGGACAGGGGGCTCCTACGAGCAGTACTTC. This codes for CASSSAGTGGSYEQYF.

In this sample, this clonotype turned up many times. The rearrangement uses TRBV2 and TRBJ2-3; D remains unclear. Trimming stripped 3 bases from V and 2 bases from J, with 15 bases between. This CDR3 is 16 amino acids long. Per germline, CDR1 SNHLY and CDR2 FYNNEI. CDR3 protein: CASSDSFSPTTDTQYF. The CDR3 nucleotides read TGTGCCAGCAGTGATTCTTTCAGCCCAACCACAGATACGCAGTATTTT.

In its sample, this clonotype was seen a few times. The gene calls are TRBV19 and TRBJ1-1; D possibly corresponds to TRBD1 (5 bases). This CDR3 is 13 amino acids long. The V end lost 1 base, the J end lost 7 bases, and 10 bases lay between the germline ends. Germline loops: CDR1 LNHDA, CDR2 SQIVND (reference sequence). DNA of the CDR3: TGTGCCAGTAGTATAGGTGGGGGAGATGAAGCTTTCTTT. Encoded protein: CASSIGGGDEAFF.

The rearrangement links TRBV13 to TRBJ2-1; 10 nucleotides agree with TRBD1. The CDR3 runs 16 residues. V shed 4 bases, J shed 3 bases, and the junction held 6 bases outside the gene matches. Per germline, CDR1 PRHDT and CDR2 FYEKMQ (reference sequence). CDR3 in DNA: TGTGCCAGCAGCTATACCGGGACAGGGGACTACAATGAGCAGTTCTTC. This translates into CASSYTGTGDYNEQFF.

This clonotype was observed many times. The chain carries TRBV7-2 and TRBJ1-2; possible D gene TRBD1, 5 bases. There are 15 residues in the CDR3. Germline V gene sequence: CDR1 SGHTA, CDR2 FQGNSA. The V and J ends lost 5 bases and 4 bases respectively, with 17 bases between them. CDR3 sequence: CASSPGFGGGYGYTF. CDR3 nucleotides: TGTGCCAGCAGCCCGGGGTTTGGGGGGGGCTATGGCTACACCTTC.

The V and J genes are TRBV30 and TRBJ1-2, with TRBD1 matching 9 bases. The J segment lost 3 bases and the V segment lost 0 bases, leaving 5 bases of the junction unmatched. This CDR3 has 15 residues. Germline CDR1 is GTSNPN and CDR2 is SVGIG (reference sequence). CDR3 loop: CAWSVEGQGYYGYTF. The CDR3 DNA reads TGTGCCTGGAGTGTGGAGGGACAGGGCTACTATGGCTACACCTTC.

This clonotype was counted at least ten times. The CDR3 is CAWSAGQGVNQPQHF. In DNA form, the CDR3 reads TGTGCCTGGAGTGCCGGACAGGGAGTCAATCAGCCCCAGCATTTT. The V call is TRBV30, the J call TRBJ1-5; 8 bases match TRBD1. The CDR3 loop spans 15 amino acids. From germline, CDR1 is GTSNPN and CDR2 SVGIG (reference sequence). Trimming at V came to 1 base and at J to 3 bases, leaving 5 bases not matched to a gene.

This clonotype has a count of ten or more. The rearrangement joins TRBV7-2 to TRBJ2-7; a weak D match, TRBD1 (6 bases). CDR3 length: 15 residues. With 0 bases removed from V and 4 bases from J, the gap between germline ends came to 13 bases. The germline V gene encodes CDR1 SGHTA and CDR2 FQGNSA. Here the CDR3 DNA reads TGTGCCAGCAGCTTAGCGACAGGCCCCCCTTACGAGCAGTACTTC. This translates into CASSLATGPPYEQYF.

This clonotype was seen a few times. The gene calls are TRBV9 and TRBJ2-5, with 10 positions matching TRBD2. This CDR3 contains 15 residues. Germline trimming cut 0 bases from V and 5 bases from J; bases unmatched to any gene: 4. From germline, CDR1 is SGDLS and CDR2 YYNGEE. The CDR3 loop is CASSVEAGGPETQYF. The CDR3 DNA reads TGTGCCAGCAGCGTAGAAGCGGGAGGGCCGGAGACCCAGTACTTC.

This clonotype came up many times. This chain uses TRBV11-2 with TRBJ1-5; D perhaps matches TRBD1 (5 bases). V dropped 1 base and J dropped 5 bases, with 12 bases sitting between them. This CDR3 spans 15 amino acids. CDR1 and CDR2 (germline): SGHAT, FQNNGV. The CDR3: CASSLGWGEHQPQHF. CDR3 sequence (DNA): TGTGCCAGCAGCTTAGGGTGGGGGGAACATCAGCCCCAGCATTTT.

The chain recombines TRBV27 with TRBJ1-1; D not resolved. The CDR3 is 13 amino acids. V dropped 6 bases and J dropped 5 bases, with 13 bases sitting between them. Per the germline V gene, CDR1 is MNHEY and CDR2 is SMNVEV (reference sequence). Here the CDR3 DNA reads TGTGCCAGCAGCCCAAGGCTAGGTACTGAAGCTTTCTTT. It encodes CASSPRLGTEAFF.

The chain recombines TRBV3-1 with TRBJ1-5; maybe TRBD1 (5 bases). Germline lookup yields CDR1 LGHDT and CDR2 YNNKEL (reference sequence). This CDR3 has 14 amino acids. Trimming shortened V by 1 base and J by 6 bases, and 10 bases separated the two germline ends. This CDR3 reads CASSQGHGAQPQHF. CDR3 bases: TGTGCCAGCAGCCAAGGGCACGGGGCTCAGCCCCAGCATTTT. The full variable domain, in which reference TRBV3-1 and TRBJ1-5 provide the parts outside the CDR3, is DTAVSQTPKYLVTQMGNDKSIKCEQNLGHDTMYWYKQDSKKFLKIMFSYNNKELIINETVPNRFSPKSPDKAHLNLHINSLELGDSAVYFCASSQGHGAQPQHFGDGTRLSIL.